This T cell receptor beta chain was profiled in a study of CD8 T cells in ankylosing spondylitis. MiXCR, run by TCRdb on the 5' RACE reads, gives a single entry per CDR3 protein. The sample lists about 440,000 distinct CDR3 sequences, approximately 17% occurring once. With respect to this clonotype: The antigen remains unidentified.

Study-level findings and limits: Seemingly characteristic of ankylosing spondylitis blood was a TCR beta motif consisting of several highly homologous variants.

The germline CDR1 and CDR2 sequences are SNHLY and FYNNEI. The CDR3 consists of 14 residues. Unmatched junction bases numbered 4, after V lost 9 bases and J lost 1 base. The receptor comes from a male donor with ankylosing spondylitis. Sequencing input: blood, either unsorted or a sorted T cell fraction (not recorded which). The chain employs TRBV2 and TRBJ2-3; 10 bases align to TRBD2. The CDR3 region has the DNA TGTGCCAGGACCGGGACTAGCGGCACAGATACGCAGTATTTT. Protein product: CARTGTSGTDTQYF.